This entry features one T cell receptor (beta chain) sequence. This clone has more than one count but fewer than ten. Its antigen specificity is not known. No quality values exist for individual bases; no much larger clone is one base distant. The CDR3 measures 12 amino acids from cysteine to phenylalanine. This entry keeps only the CDR3 DNA: 36 bases, framed from base 1. The trim is 7 bases for V and 2 bases for J, with a gap of 11 bases between the germline ends. CDR1 is given as SQVTM and CDR2 as ANQGSEA, both from the germline V gene. Whole blood was collected in K2EDTA tubes by collaborating institutions according to the institutions' own protocols. For TCRbeta analysis, collaborators shipped samples in one of three forms: frozen whole blood, isolated PBMCs, or DNA extracted from either of those sample types. This record comes from a study of blood T cell repertoires in COVID-19 (dated by TCRdb to 2019 to 2021). Study-level background: The collaborator samples originated in the United States, Italy and Spain and spanned the acute and convalescent phases of COVID-19. The material from the prospective study consisted of cDNA or gDNA derived from T cells, B-cell-depleted T cells, or PBMCs. The dataset comprised deeply sampled blood TCRbeta repertoires from subjects exposed to, actively infected with, or recovered from COVID-19. The repertoires were released in a freely available public database meant as a resource for research on the immune response to SARS-CoV-2. Samples came from the ongoing ImmuneRACE study (first 160 participants) plus 1,254 subjects from 6 global collaborators. Nearly every sample came with metadata listing a de-identified subject ID, COVID-19 status, age in years and sex. Where HLA class I and class II types were available, the types were taken from metadata supplied by the sample provider, not from assay-based typing. Broader findings and caveats from the paper: The quantity of clinical and demographic metadata differed by source and by participant and was supplied without curation.

The immunoSEQ Assay, a bias-controlled multiplex PCR, was used to amplify TCRbeta CDR3 regions from genomic DNA. Per the source publication's procedure: The number of nucleated cells in each sample was estimated from the amplification of reference gene primers within the assay. To quantify the absolute abundance of each unique TCRbeta CDR3 rearrangement, sequence reads were collapsed and filtered. For each sample, productive Simpson clonality was calculated as the square root of Simpson's diversity index over productive rearrangements. Held by TCRdb, this immuneACCESS table contains in-frame sequences only and omits some clones. Under half of the omission traces to an unresolved V gene where checked; the cause of the rest is unknown. The V and J calls and the clone size are those of that table, but D and trimming were determined from the DNA. Within this sample are roughly 230,000 clones, with around 83% of them counted one time only. The ten largest make up more than 6.5% of the sample.

Recombination connected TRBV29-1 to TRBJ1-1, and the D gene may be TRBD1, 5 bases matching. The receptor's source is a man aged 40-49 years with active or convalescent COVID-19. Material: peripheral blood. The CDR3 reads as follows: CSGDSVNTEAFF. The nucleotides read TGCAGCGGAGACAGTGTTAACACTGAAGCTTTCTTT.